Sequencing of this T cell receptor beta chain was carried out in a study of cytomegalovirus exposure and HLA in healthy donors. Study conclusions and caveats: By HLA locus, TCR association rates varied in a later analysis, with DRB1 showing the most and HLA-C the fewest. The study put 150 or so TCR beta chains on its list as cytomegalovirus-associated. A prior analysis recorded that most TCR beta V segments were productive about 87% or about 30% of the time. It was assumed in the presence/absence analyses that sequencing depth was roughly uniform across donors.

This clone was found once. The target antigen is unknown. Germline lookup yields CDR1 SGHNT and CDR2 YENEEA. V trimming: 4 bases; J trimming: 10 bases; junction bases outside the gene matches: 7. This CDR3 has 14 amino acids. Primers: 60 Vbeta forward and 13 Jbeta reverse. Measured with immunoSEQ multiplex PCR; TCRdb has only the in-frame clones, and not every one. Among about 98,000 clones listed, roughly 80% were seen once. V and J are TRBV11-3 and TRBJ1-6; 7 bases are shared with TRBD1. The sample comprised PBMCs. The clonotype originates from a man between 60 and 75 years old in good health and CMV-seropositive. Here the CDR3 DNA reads TGTGCCAGCAGCTCAGGGGACAGCGGATCACCCCTCCACTTT. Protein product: CASSSGDSGSPLHF.